This section outlines one TCR beta chain sequence together with its context. Through a sample-barcoded 5' primer and a J-beta primer mix, a second PCR was run for roughly 7 to 12 cycles. TCRdb reanalysed the 5' RACE reads using MiXCR and keeps one entry per CDR3 protein. Of approximately 1,700,000 distinct CDR3 sequences in the sample, approximately 39% were seen once. This specimen comes from a study of blood T cells in healthy people across ages. Trimming took 2 bases from V and 0 from J; bases not matched to a gene: 3. The germline V gene encodes CDR1 SGHRS and CDR2 YFSETQ. The CDR3 covers 15 residues.

The rearrangement joins TRBV5-1 to TRBJ2-5, with TRBD2 matching 8 bases. The sequence derives from a human donor in good health. Source material: blood. CDR3 residues: CASSFGGADQETQYF. For the CDR3, the DNA is TGCGCCAGCAGCTTCGGGGGGGCGGACCAAGAGACCCAGTACTTC.